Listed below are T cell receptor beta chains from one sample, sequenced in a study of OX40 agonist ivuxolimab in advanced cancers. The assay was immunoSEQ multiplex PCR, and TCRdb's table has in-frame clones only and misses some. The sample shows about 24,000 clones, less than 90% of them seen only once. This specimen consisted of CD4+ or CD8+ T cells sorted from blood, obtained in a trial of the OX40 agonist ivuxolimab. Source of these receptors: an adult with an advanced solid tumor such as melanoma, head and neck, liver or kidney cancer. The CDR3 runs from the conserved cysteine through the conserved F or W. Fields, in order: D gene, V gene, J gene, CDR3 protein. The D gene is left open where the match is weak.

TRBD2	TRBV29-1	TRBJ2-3	CSVVSPSGRTDTQYF
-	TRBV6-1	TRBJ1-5	CASSEGGNDQPQHF
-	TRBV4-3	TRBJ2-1	CASSQAGNNEQFF
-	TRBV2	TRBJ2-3	CASSDRSMADTQYF
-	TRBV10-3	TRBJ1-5	CAIRKQGSNQPQHF
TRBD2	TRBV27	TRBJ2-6	CASSPLFPGLSVSSGANVLTF
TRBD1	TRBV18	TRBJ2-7	CASSPGTEGYNYEQYF
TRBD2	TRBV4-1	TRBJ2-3	CASSPGLAVTDTQYF
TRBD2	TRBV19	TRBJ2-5	CASSIRLTSGTRGETQYF
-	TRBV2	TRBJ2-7	CASSGRAGSSGQYF
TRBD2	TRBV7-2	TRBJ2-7	CASSTLQTSGFPLYEQYF
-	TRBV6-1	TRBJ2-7	CASMRGGATYEQYF
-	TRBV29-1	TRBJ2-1	CSLEVGGAGNYNEQFF
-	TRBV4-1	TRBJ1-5	CASSQVTGTFNQPQHF
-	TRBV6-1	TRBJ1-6	CASSEDSPTRNSPLHF
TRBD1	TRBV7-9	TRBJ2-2	CASRPRTGTANTGELFF
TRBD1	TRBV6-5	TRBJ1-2	CASSPDRGSYGYTF
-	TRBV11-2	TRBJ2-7	CASSRSGEQYF
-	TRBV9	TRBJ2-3	CASSVDLGIDTQYF
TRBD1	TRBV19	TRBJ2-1	CASRRGQGARNEQFF
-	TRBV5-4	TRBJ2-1	CASSRPTTGNEQFF
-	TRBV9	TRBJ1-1	CASSDQGLGHTEAFF
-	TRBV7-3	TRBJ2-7	CASSLGGDRSYEQYF
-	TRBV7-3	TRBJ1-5	CASSLGTGNQPQHF
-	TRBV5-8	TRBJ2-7	CASSPGRPRSYEQYF
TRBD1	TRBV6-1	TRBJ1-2	CASSTRQGAYYGYTF
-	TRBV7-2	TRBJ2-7	CASSLAAGRTYYEQYF
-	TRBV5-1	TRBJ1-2	CASRLAGAEDGYTF
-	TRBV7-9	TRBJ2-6	CASSLGEGALSGANVLTF
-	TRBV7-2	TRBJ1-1	CASSFGANTEAFF
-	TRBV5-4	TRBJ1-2	CASSQDSEGGGYTF
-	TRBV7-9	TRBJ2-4	CASSPNLQEQYF
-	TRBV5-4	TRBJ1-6	CASRTDGYSPLHF
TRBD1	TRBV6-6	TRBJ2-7	CASRQGSLSYEQYF
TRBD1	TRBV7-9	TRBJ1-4	CASSWNRGHEKLFF
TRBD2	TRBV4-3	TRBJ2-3	CASSQALKRGGTDTQYF
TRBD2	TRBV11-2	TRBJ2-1	CASSLISGGAPYNEQFF
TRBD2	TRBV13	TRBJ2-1	CASSFTSGRDYNEQFF
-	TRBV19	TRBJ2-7	CASSIRVGLYEQYF
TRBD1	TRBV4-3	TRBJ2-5	CASSQGTGGGGGSGQTQYF
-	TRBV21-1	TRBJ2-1	CASTFTQGLSVANNEQFF
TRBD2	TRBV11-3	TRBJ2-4	CASSLLAGTLGNIQYF
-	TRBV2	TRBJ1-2	CASSVTNRLYGYTF
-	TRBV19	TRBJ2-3	CASSIWAITDTQYF
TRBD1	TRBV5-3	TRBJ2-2	CARSTYRGRITGELFF
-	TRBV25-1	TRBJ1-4	CASSEVRGGWEKLFF
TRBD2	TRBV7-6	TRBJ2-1	CASSLGLAGGQGEQFF
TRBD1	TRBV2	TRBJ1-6	CASNPRGQGVGSPLHF
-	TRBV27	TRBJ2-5	CASSFVGGETQYF
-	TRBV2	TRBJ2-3	CASSEASLSTDTQYF
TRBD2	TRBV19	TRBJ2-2	CASSKPGLAGPTGELFF
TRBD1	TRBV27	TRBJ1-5	CASSRTGENSNQPQHF
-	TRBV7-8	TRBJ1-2	CASSPGASGQNYGYTF
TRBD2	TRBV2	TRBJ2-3	CASSRTSGITDTQYF